The source of this T cell receptor (beta chain) is a study of resident and recirculating memory T cells in vitiligo. Study in general: Samples were epidermis from two lesional and two nonlesional sites, plus PBMCs. The samples were homogenized without cell sorting before genomic DNA extraction.

This clone was observed a handful of times. The target antigen is unknown. General study points: Vitiligo lesions lacked a unique dominant clone, and clonality varied. Non-conserved TCRs across sites and patients suggested distinct clones per lesion.

Data came from immunoSEQ multiplex PCR; TCRdb stores just in-frame clones and leaves some out. The profile covers fewer than 85,000 clones, with around 92% appearing a single time and about 4.8% taken by the ten largest. V was pared by 4 bases and J by 15 bases, with 25 bases between. From germline, CDR1 is SNHLY and CDR2 FYNNEI. CDR3 length: 15 residues. The clonotype was recovered from a male donor with vitiligo. The chain recombines TRBV2 with TRBJ2-1, with D possibly TRBD2 on 5 matching bases. Material: blood. This CDR3 is CASSGSSIVSALWFF. CDR3 DNA sequence: TGTGCCAGCAGTGGCTCTAGCATCGTGAGCGCTCTGTGGTTCTTC.